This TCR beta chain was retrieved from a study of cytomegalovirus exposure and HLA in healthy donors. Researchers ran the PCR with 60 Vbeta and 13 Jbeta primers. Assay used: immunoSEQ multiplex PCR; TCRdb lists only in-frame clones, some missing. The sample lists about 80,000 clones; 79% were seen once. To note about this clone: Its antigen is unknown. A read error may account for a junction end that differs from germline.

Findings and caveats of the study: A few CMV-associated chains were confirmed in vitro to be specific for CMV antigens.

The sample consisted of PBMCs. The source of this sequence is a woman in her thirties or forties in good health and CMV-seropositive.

The CDR3 protein is CASSASGVAGLRVF. The CDR3 nucleotides read TGTGCCAGCAGTGCAAGCGGGGTAGCGGGACTTCGCGTCTTC. J is TRBJ2-1 and V is TRBV6-1, with TRBD2 matching over 8 bases. This CDR3 has 14 amino acids. Germline assignment: CDR1 MNHNS and CDR2 SASEGT.